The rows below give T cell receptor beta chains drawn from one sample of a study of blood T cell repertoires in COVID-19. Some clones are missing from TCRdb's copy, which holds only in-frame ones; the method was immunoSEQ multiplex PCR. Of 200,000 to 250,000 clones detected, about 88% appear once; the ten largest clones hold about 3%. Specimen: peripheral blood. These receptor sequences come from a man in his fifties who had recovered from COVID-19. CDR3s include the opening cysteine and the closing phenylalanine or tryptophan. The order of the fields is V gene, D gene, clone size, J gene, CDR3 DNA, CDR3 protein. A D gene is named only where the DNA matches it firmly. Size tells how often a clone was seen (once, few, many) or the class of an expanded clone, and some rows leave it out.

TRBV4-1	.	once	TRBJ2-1	TGCGCCAGCAGCCCACGCCTAGGAGGGCCCGGGGCCTCGAGTGAGCAGTTCTTC	CASSPRLGGPGASSEQFF
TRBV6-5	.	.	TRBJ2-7	TGTGCCAGCAAGGACTCGGCCCCCTACGAGCAGTACTTC	CASKDSAPYEQYF
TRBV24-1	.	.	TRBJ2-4	TGTGCCACCAGTGATTCAGGGATGGGCATTCAGTACTTC	CATSDSGMGIQYF
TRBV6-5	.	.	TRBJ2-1	TGTGCCAGCAGTACGGGTACAGGATACAATGAGCAGTTCTTC	CASSTGTGYNEQFF
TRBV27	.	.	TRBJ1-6	TGTGCCAGCAGTTTTCGAGACAGGAGCTCCTATAATTCACCCCTCCACTTT	CASSFRDRSSYNSPLHF
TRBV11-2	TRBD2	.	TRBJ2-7	TGTGCCAGCAGCCGGACTAGCGGGAGCGGGGTCTACGAGCAGTACTTC	CASSRTSGSGVYEQYF
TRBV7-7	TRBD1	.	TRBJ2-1	TGTGCCAGCAGTTCCGGACAGGGAGGAAATGAGCAGTTCTTC	CASSSGQGGNEQFF
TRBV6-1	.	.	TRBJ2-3	TGTGCCAGCAGTGCCAAAACGTTGTGGCACACAGATACGCAGTATTTT	CASSAKTLWHTDTQYF
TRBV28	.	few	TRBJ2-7	TGTGCCAGCTCTGCGGCGACAGTAACCTCCTACGAGCAGTACTTC	CASSAATVTSYEQYF
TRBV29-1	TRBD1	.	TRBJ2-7	TGCAGCGTTGGGGGGACAGGGTGGCCCTACGAGCAGTACTTC	CSVGGTGWPYEQYF
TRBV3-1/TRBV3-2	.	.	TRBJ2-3	TGTGCCAGCAATGGCGACGGACTAACAGATACGCAGTATTTT	CASNGDGLTDTQYF
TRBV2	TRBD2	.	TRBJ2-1	TGTGCCAGCAGGAAAGGACTAGCGGGAGTGAATGAGCAGTTCTTC	CASRKGLAGVNEQFF
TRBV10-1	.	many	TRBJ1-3	TGCGCCAGCAGTGAGTCTAAGAATGCGGGAAACACCATATATTTT	CASSESKNAGNTIYF
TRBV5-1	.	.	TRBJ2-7	TGCGCCAGCAGCTTCTCAGGGGGGTCCTACGAGCAGTACTTC	CASSFSGGSYEQYF
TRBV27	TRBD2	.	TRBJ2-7	TGTGCCAGCAGTTTGATCATGACTAGCGGGATCCTCTACGAGCAGTACTTC	CASSLIMTSGILYEQYF
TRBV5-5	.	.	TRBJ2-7	TGTGCCAGCAATCTGGAGCAGGGTTACTCCTACGAGCAGTACTTC	CASNLEQGYSYEQYF
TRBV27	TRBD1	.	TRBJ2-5	TGTGCCAGCAGTTCCTGGACAGGGGGCCAAGAGACCCAGTACTTC	CASSSWTGGQETQYF
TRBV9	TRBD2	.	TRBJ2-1	TGTGCCAGCAGTCGTAGATCTAGCGGCCTCTTGGGTGAGCAGTTCTTC	CASSRRSSGLLGEQFF
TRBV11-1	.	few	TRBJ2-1	TGTGCCAGCGGATGGGGAGGTATCTACAATGAGCAGTTCTTC	CASGWGGIYNEQFF
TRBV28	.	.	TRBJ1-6	TGTGCCAGCAGTTCCCAGGGATTCTTGGTGAATTCACCCCTCCACTTT	CASSSQGFLVNSPLHF
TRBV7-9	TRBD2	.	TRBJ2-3	TGTGCCAGCAGCTGGGGATGGACTAGCGGGAGACCAGATACGCAGTATTTT	CASSWGWTSGRPDTQYF
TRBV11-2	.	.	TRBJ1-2	TGTGCCAGCAGCTTAGCTAGGGGGAATGGCGATGGCTACACCTTC	CASSLARGNGDGYTF
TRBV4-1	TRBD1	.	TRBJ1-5	TGCGCCAGCAGCCGCGGACAGGGGGCAGGTCAGCCCCAGCATTTT	CASSRGQGAGQPQHF
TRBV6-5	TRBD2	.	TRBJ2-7	TGTGCCAGCAGCTGGACTAGCGGACCCTACGAGCAGTACTTC	CASSWTSGPYEQYF
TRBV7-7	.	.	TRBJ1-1	TGTGCCAGCAGCTTAGCCCTTGGGGGGGAAGCTTTCTTT	CASSLALGGEAFF
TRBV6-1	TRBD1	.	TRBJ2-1	TGTGCCAGCAGTGAAATCGGCACGACAGGGCCCTACAATGAGCAGTTCTTC	CASSEIGTTGPYNEQFF
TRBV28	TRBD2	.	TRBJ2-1	TGTGCCAGCAGTTTGCGGGAGTACAATGAGCAGTTCTTC	CASSLREYNEQFF
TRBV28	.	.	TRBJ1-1	TGTGCCACCATTGGGAGTTTGAACACTGAAGCTTTCTTT	CATIGSLNTEAFF
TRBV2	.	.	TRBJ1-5	TGTGCCAGCAGTGACTTCTTGGGGAGTCAGCCCCAGCATTTT	CASSDFLGSQPQHF
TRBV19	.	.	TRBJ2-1	TGTGCCAGTGCTTACAGGTCCTTACAGTTCTTC	CASAYRSLQFF
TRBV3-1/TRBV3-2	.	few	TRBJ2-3	TGTGCCAGCAGCCAAGATGGGGCTAGAATCACAGATACGCAGTATTTT	CASSQDGARITDTQYF
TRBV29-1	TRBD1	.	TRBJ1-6	TGCAGCGTTCGACAGGGCGGTAATTCACCCCTCCACTTT	CSVRQGGNSPLHF
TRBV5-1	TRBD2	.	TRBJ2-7	TGCGCCAGCAGCCTGACTAGCGGGACCTCGGGGCCCTACGAGCAGTACTTC	CASSLTSGTSGPYEQYF
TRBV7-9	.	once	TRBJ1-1	TGTGCCAGCAGCTTAGGCAGAAACACTGAAGCTTTCTTT	CASSLGRNTEAFF
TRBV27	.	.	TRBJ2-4	TGTGCCAGCTGTAGCGGAAGGTTAGCCAAAAACATTCAGTACTTC	CASCSGRLAKNIQYF
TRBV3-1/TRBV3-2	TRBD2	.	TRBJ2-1	TGTGCCAGCAGCCAAGAAGGGACTAGCGCATACAATGAGCAGTTCTTC	CASSQEGTSAYNEQFF
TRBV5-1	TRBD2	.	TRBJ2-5	TGCGCCAGCAGCTACCTGGTAGCGGGAGGGCAAGAGACCCAGTACTTC	CASSYLVAGGQETQYF
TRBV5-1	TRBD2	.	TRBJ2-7	TGCGCCAGCAGTCGGACTAGCGGGACCTACGAGCAGTACTTC	CASSRTSGTYEQYF
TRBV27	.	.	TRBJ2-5	TGTGCCAGCAGTTTTCAGCCCGGGGAGACCCAGTACTTC	CASSFQPGETQYF
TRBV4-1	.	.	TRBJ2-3	TGCGCCAGCAGCCAAGTTTATAGTGGGGGGGCCGGAGATACGCAGTATTTT	CASSQVYSGGAGDTQYF
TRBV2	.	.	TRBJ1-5	TGTGCCAGCAGTGAGGGGGCCAATCAGCCCCAGCATTTT	CASSEGANQPQHF
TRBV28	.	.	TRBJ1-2	TGTGCCAGCAGCACAGGGATCGGCTACACCTTC	CASSTGIGYTF
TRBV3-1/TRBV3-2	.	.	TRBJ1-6	TGTGCCAGCAGCCAAGAGCAGGGGATTGGCTCACCCCTCCACTTT	CASSQEQGIGSPLHF
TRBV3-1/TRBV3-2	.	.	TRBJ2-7	TGTGCCAGCAGCCGCGGAGGGACAGATCTAAGGGACGAGCAGTACTTC	CASSRGGTDLRDEQYF
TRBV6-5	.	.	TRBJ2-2	TGTGCCAGCAGTTACGTAGGGGGAAATCCCGGGGAGCTGTTTTTT	CASSYVGGNPGELFF
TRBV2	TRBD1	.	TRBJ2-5	TGTGCCAGCAGACAGGGGGGTCAAGAGACCCAGTACTTC	CASRQGGQETQYF
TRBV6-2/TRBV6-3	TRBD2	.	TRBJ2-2	TGTGCCAGCAGTTCCGGGACTAGCGGGACCGGGGAGCTGTTTTTT	CASSSGTSGTGELFF
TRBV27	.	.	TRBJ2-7	TGTGCCAGCAGTTTAGGCACCTTCTACGAGCAGTACTTC	CASSLGTFYEQYF
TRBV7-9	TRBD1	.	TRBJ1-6	TGTGCCGCAGGGGGTTATAATTCACCCCTCCACTTT	CAAGGYNSPLHF
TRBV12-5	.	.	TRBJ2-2	TGTGCTAGTGGTTTATCAGGGGCCGGGGAGCTGTTTTTT	CASGLSGAGELFF
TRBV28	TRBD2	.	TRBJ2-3	TGTGCCAGCAGTGGGTGGACTAGCGGTAGGTTCGAAGATACGCAGTATTTT	CASSGWTSGRFEDTQYF
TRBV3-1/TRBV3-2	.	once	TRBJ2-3	TGTGCCAGCAGCCAAACAATGGTCAGCACAGATACGCAGTATTTT	CASSQTMVSTDTQYF
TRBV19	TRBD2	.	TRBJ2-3	TGTGCCAGTAGTATCAGCGGGGGAACCACAGATACGCAGTATTTT	CASSISGGTTDTQYF
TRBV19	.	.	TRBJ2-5	TGTGCCAGTAGTAATAGAGAGACCCAGTACTTC	CASSNRETQYF
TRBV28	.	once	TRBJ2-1	TGTGCCAGCAGTTTTGTTGTGAGGGCTTACAATGAGCAGTTCTTC	CASSFVVRAYNEQFF
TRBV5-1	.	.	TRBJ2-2	TGCGCCAGCAGCTTGGACCCAGGGGCAGGTACCGGGGAGCTGTTTTTT	CASSLDPGAGTGELFF
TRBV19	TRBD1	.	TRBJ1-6	TGTGCCAGTAAGGAGCAGGGGGATAATTCACCCCTCCACTTT	CASKEQGDNSPLHF
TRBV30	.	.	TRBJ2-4	TGTGCCTGGAGTCCAGGGCAGGGGGGAAACATTCAGTACTTC	CAWSPGQGGNIQYF
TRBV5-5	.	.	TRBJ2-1	TGTGCCAGCAGCTTGCTACAGATTTCCAATGAGCAGTTCTTC	CASSLLQISNEQFF